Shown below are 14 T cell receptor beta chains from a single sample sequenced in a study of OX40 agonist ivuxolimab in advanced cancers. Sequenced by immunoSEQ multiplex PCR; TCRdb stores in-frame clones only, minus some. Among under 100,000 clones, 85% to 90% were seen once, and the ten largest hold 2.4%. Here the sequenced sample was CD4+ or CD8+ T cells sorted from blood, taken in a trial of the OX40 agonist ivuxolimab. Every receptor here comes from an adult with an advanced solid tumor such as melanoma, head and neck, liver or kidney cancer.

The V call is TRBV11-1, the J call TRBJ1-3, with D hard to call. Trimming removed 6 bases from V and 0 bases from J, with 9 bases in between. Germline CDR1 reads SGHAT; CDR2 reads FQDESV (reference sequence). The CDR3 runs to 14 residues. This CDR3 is CASRAATSGNTIYF. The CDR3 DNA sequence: TGTGCCAGCAGGGCGGCCACCTCTGGAAACACCATATATTTT.

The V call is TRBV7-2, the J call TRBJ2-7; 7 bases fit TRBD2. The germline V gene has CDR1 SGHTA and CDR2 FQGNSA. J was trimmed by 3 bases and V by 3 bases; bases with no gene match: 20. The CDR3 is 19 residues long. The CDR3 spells CASSFLGISGPARSYEQYF. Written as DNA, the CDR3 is TGTGCCAGCAGCTTCTTAGGTATTAGCGGGCCCGCCCGGAGCTACGAGCAGTACTTC.

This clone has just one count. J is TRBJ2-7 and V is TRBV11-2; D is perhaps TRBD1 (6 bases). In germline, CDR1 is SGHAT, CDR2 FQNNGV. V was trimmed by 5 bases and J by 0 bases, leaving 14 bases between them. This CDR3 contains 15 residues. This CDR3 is CASSVKQGYSYEQYF. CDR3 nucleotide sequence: TGTGCCAGCAGCGTAAAACAGGGTTACTCCTACGAGCAGTACTTC.

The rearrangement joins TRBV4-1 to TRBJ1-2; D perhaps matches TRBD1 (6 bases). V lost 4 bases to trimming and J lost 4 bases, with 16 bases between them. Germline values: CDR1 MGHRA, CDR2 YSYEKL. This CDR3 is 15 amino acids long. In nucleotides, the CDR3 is TGCGCCAGCAGCCCCGGCCGGGGGGCCCCCTATGGCTACACCTTC. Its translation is CASSPGRGAPYGYTF.

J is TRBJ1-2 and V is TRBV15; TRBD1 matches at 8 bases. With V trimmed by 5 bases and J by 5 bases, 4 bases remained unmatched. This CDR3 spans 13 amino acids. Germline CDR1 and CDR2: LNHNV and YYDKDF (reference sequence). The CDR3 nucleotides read TGTGCCACCAGCGCAGGGGGCAGGTATGGCTACACCTTC. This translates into CATSAGGRYGYTF.

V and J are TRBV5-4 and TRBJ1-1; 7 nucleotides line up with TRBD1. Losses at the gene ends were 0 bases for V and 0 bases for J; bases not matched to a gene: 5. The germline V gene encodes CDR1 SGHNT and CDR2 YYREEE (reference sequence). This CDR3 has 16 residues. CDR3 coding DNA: TGTGCCAGCAGCTTGGGACAGGGAGCTATGAACACTGAAGCTTTCTTT. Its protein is CASSLGQGAMNTEAFF.

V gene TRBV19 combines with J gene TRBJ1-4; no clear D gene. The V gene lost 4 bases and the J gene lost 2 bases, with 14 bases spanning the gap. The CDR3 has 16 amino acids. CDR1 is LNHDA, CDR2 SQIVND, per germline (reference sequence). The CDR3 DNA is TGTGCCAGTAGTAGCCGGCCAGGCTCTACTAATGAAAAACTGTTTTTT. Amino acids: CASSSRPGSTNEKLFF.

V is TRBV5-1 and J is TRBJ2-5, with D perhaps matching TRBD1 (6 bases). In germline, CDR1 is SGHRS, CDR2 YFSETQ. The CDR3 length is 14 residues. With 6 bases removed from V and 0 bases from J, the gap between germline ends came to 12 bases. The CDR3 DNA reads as TGCGCCAGCAAGGAAAGGACAGACCAAGAGACCCAGTACTTC. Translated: CASKERTDQETQYF.

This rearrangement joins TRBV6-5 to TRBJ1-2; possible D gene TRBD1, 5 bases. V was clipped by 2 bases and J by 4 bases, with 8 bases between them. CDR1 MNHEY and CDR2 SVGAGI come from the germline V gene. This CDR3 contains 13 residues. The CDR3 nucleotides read TGTGCCAGCAGTTACGGGGGAGTCTATGGCTACACCTTC. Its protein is CASSYGGVYGYTF.

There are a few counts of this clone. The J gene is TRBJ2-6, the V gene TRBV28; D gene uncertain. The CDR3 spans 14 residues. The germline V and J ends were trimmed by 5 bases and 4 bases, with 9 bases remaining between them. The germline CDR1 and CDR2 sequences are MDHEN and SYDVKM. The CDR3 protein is CASSPRGGANVLTF. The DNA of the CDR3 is TGTGCCAGCAGTCCAAGAGGAGGGGCCAACGTCCTGACTTTC.

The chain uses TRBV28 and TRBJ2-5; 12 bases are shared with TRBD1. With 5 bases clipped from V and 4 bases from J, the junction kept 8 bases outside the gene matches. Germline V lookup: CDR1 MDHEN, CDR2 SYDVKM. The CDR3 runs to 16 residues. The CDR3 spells CASSPGTGGTRETQYF. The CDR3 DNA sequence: TGTGCCAGCAGTCCCGGGACAGGGGGCACGAGAGAGACCCAGTACTTC.

The DNA for the CDR3 is TGTGCCAGCAGCTTAGGGGACAGATCTTACGAGCAGTACTTC. Its protein product is CASSLGDRSYEQYF. V gene TRBV11-3 combines with J gene TRBJ2-7; TRBD1 agrees at 7 bases. Germline-derived CDR1 and CDR2 are SGHNT and YENEEA. V lost 1 base, J lost 4 bases, and 4 bases stayed unmatched. CDR3 length: 14 residues.

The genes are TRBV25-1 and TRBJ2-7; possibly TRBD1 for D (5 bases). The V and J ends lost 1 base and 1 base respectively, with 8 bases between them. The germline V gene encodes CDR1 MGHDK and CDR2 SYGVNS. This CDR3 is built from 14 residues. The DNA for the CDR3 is TGTGCCAGCAGTGAATCGGCAGGGTCCTACGAGCAGTACTTC. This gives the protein CASSESAGSYEQYF.

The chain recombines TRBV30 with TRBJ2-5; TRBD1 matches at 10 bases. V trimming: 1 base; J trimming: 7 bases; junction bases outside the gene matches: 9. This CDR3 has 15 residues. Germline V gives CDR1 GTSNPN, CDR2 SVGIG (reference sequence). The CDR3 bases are TGTGCCTGGAGTGCGGGACAGGGGCTAACGGCGACCCAGTACTTC. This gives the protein CAWSAGQGLTATQYF.